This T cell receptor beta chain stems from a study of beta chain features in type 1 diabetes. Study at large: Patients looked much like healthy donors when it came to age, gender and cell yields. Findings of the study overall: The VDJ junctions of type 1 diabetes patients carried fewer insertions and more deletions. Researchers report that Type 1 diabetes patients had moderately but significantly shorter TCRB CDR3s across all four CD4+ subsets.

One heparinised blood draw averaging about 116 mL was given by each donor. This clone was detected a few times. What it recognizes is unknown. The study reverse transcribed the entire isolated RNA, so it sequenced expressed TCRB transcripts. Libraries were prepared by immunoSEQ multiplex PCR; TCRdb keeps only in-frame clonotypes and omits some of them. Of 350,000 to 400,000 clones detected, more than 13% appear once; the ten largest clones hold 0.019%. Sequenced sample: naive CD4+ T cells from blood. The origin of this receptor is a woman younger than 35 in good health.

CDR3 nucleotides: TGTGCCAGCAGCCAATCACGACTAGCGGGAGAAATCGGGGAGCTGTTTTTT. This encodes CASSQSRLAGEIGELFF. The rearrangement joins TRBV4-2 to TRBJ2-2, with TRBD2 matching 12 bases. Germline CDR1 reads LGHNA; CDR2 reads YNFKEQ. V gave up 2 bases and J gave up 7 bases; unmatched junction bases: 8. The CDR3 is 17 amino acids.